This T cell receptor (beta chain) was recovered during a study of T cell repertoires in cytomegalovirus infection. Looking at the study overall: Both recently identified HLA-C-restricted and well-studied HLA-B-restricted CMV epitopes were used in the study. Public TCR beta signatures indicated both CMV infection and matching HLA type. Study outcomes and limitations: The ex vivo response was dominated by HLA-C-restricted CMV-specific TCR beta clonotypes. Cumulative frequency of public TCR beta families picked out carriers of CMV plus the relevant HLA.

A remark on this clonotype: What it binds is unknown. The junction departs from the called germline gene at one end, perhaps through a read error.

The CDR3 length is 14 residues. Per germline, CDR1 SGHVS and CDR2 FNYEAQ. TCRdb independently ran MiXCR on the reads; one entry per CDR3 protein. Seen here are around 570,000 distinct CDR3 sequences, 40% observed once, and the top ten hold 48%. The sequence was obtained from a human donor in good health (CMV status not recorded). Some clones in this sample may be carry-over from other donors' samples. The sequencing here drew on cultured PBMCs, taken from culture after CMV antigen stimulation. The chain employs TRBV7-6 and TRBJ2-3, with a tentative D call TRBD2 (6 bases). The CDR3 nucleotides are TGTGCCAGCAGCTCGGGGCGGGGCACACATACGCAGTATTTT. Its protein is CASSSGRGTHTQYF.